The T cell receptor beta chain under discussion was sequenced for a study of T cells in Graves' hyperthyroidism and ophthalmopathy. Amplified TCR beta CDR3 regions came from RNA transcripts. The TCR CDR3 was amplified in a first-round RT-PCR using the HTBI primer set. TCRdb called the multiplex PCR reads again in MiXCR, with one record for every CDR3 protein. The sample has more than 150,000 distinct CDR3 sequences, more than 15% seen once. Trimming cost V 3 bases and J 0 bases, with 9 bases left between them. Germline V gives CDR1 LGHDT, CDR2 YNNKEL (reference sequence). The CDR3 consists of 14 residues. Patients with uncontrolled infections, other autoimmune diseases, pregnancy or lactation were excluded. There are many counts of this clonotype.

V usage is TRBV3-1 and J usage is TRBJ2-7; no definite D call. The source of this sequence is a woman aged 50 to 60 with Graves' hyperthyroidism. Source material: blood. The CDR3 nucleotides are TGTGCCAGCAGCCATTACCAGGTCTCCTACGAGCAGTACTTC. Translation: CASSHYQVSYEQYF.